This T cell receptor beta chain was identified during a study of shared clonotypes between healthy human individuals. Selected positively for CCR7 and CD45RO-negative, naive CD8 cells excluded terminally differentiated effector memory CD45RA+ cells. The protocol was immunoSEQ multiplex PCR, while the TCRdb copy is restricted to in-frame clones and leaves out a portion. The sample consists of 1.5 million to 2.5 million clones, about 95% of them appearing once. CDR3 length: 15 amino acids. Germline-derived CDR1 and CDR2 are GTSNPN and SVGIG (reference sequence). V lost 0 bases and J 3 bases, leaving 15 bases between the germline ends.

The sequence was collected from a man younger than 30 in good health. Input material: naive CD8+ T cells sorted from blood. The chain links TRBV30 to TRBJ2-7; a weak D match, TRBD1 (6 bases). The CDR3 sequence is CAWSVGPRGGYEQYF. CDR3 DNA sequence: TGTGCCTGGAGTGTCGGGCCCCGAGGGGGCTACGAGCAGTACTTC.